These T cell receptor beta chains were read from a single sample in a study of T cells after yellow fever vaccination. MiXCR, applied by TCRdb to the 5' RACE reads, yields one record per CDR3 protein. The sample gives about 200,000 distinct CDR3 sequences, approximately 3% of which show up once; approximately 3% is in the top ten. The specimen comprised CD4+ T cells sorted from PBMCs, sampled 10 days after the yellow fever booster vaccination. These receptors came from a man aged 18-30 years who received the YFV17D yellow fever vaccine. Each CDR3 is given with its conserved first and last residue. Fields, in order: J gene, clone size, V gene, D gene, CDR3 protein, CDR3 DNA. A D gene is named only where the DNA matches it firmly. Size is stated for part of the rows, as once, few or many counts, or as a class when the clone is expanded.

J gene: TRBJ1-6; clone size: many; V gene: TRBV5-1; D gene: NA; CDR3 protein: CASSLAFGPNNSPLHF; CDR3 DNA: TGCGCCAGCAGCTTGGCCTTTGGTCCTAATAATTCACCCCTCCACTTT
J gene: TRBJ2-1; clone size: few; V gene: TRBV5-1; D gene: TRBD2; CDR3 protein: CASSTRGGGSNEQFF; CDR3 DNA: TGCGCCAGCAGCACCCGCGGGGGGGGCAGCAATGAGCAGTTCTTC
J gene: TRBJ2-3; clone size: NA; V gene: TRBV7-9; D gene: TRBD2; CDR3 protein: CASSLGLAGVGADTQYF; CDR3 DNA: TGTGCCAGCAGCCTCGGACTAGCGGGGGTTGGCGCAGATACGCAGTATTTT
J gene: TRBJ1-6; clone size: many; V gene: TRBV5-1; D gene: NA; CDR3 protein: CASSLVAGVNSPLHF; CDR3 DNA: TGCGCCAGCAGCTTGGTTGCAGGGGTGAATTCACCCCTCCACTTT
J gene: TRBJ2-7; clone size: NA; V gene: TRBV7-9; D gene: TRBD2; CDR3 protein: CASSGGGAGAAYEQYF; CDR3 DNA: TGTGCCAGCAGCGGAGGGGGAGCGGGGGCGGCCTACGAGCAGTACTTC
J gene: TRBJ1-6; clone size: many; V gene: TRBV5-5; D gene: NA; CDR3 protein: CASSTRLLAAGVDNSPLHF; CDR3 DNA: TGTGCCAGCAGCACTCGATTGTTGGCCGCCGGGGTTGATAATTCACCCCTCCACTTT
J gene: TRBJ2-5; clone size: NA; V gene: TRBV29-1; D gene: TRBD1; CDR3 protein: CSVGQGTGQETQYF; CDR3 DNA: TGCAGCGTGGGACAGGGGACGGGCCAAGAGACCCAGTACTTC
J gene: TRBJ1-2; clone size: NA; V gene: TRBV5-1; D gene: NA; CDR3 protein: CASSLTGLDGYTF; CDR3 DNA: TGCGCCAGCAGCTTGACAGGGTTGGATGGCTACACCTTC
J gene: TRBJ2-5; clone size: many; V gene: TRBV20-1; D gene: TRBD2; CDR3 protein: CSAPPRGEGETQYF; CDR3 DNA: TGCAGTGCCCCACCACGGGGGGAGGGAGAGACCCAGTACTTC
J gene: TRBJ1-2; clone size: few; V gene: TRBV7-2; D gene: TRBD1; CDR3 protein: CASSPTGESKGYTF; CDR3 DNA: TGTGCCAGCAGCCCGACAGGGGAGTCTAAGGGCTACACCTTC
J gene: TRBJ2-1; clone size: NA; V gene: TRBV12-3/TRBV12-4; D gene: NA; CDR3 protein: CASSLRRNYNEQFF; CDR3 DNA: TGTGCCAGCAGTCTCCGCCGCAACTACAATGAGCAGTTCTTC
J gene: TRBJ2-3; clone size: few; V gene: TRBV18; D gene: NA; CDR3 protein: CASSNGPDTDTQYF; CDR3 DNA: TGTGCCAGCTCAAATGGACCCGACACAGATACGCAGTATTTT
J gene: TRBJ2-2; clone size: few; V gene: TRBV5-1; D gene: TRBD2; CDR3 protein: CASSLDLVWHRTSHTGELFF; CDR3 DNA: TGCGCCAGCAGCTTGGACTTGGTGTGGCACCGGACTAGCCACACCGGGGAGCTGTTTTTT
J gene: TRBJ2-1; clone size: many; V gene: TRBV6-2/TRBV6-3; D gene: TRBD2; CDR3 protein: CASRDFPGLSPYNEQFF; CDR3 DNA: TGTGCCAGCAGGGATTTTCCGGGACTAAGTCCCTACAATGAGCAGTTCTTC
J gene: TRBJ1-4; clone size: NA; V gene: TRBV12-3/TRBV12-4; D gene: NA; CDR3 protein: CASRRGPTTNEKLFF; CDR3 DNA: TGTGCCAGCAGGCGGGGCCCCACAACTAATGAAAAACTGTTTTTT
J gene: TRBJ2-5; clone size: many; V gene: TRBV10-3; D gene: NA; CDR3 protein: CAISGTNQETQYF; CDR3 DNA: TGTGCCATCAGTGGGACAAACCAAGAGACCCAGTACTTC
J gene: TRBJ2-1; clone size: few; V gene: TRBV7-2; D gene: TRBD2; CDR3 protein: CASSPVGTSGYNEQFF; CDR3 DNA: TGTGCCAGCAGCCCCGTTGGGACTAGCGGGTACAATGAGCAGTTCTTC
J gene: TRBJ1-5; clone size: NA; V gene: TRBV9; D gene: NA; CDR3 protein: CARGARSNQPQHF; CDR3 DNA: TGTGCCAGGGGGGCACGTAGCAATCAGCCCCAGCATTTT
J gene: TRBJ2-5; clone size: NA; V gene: TRBV9; D gene: NA; CDR3 protein: CASSVEGTALGETQYF; CDR3 DNA: TGTGCCAGCAGCGTAGAGGGGACGGCCCTCGGGGAGACCCAGTACTTC
J gene: TRBJ2-7; clone size: many; V gene: TRBV12-3/TRBV12-4; D gene: TRBD1; CDR3 protein: CASSRGQDYEQYF; CDR3 DNA: TGTGCCAGCAGCAGGGGACAGGACTACGAGCAGTACTTC
J gene: TRBJ2-3; clone size: many; V gene: TRBV5-1; D gene: TRBD2; CDR3 protein: CASSPSTSGGTDTQYF; CDR3 DNA: TGCGCCAGCAGCCCCTCAACTAGCGGGGGCACAGATACGCAGTATTTT
J gene: TRBJ1-1; clone size: NA; V gene: TRBV6-5; D gene: NA; CDR3 protein: CASDLYYRVENTEAFF; CDR3 DNA: TGTGCCAGCGATCTATATTATCGGGTCGAGAACACTGAAGCTTTCTTT
J gene: TRBJ2-2; clone size: many; V gene: TRBV20-1; D gene: TRBD2; CDR3 protein: CSASSGGISTGELFF; CDR3 DNA: TGCAGTGCCTCTAGCGGGGGGATTTCTACCGGGGAGCTGTTTTTT
J gene: TRBJ2-1; clone size: many; V gene: TRBV20-1; D gene: TRBD2; CDR3 protein: CSARGTQRGAYNEQFF; CDR3 DNA: TGCAGTGCTAGGGGAACCCAGCGGGGGGCTTACAATGAGCAGTTCTTC
J gene: TRBJ2-1; clone size: many; V gene: TRBV7-2; D gene: TRBD1; CDR3 protein: CASSFTGGTYNEQFF; CDR3 DNA: TGTGCCAGCAGCTTTACAGGGGGGACCTACAATGAGCAGTTCTTC
J gene: TRBJ2-5; clone size: many; V gene: TRBV6-1; D gene: TRBD2; CDR3 protein: CASSEASGGAGGTQYF; CDR3 DNA: TGTGCCAGCAGTGAGGCTAGCGGGGGGGCCGGTGGGACCCAGTACTTC
J gene: TRBJ1-5; clone size: many; V gene: TRBV12-3/TRBV12-4; D gene: NA; CDR3 protein: CASSFDNQPQHF; CDR3 DNA: TGTGCCAGCAGTTTCGACAATCAGCCCCAGCATTTT
J gene: TRBJ2-1; clone size: many; V gene: TRBV7-2; D gene: TRBD2; CDR3 protein: CASSLKTSAYNEQFF; CDR3 DNA: TGTGCCAGCAGCTTAAAGACTAGCGCCTACAATGAGCAGTTCTTC
J gene: TRBJ1-5; clone size: NA; V gene: TRBV30; D gene: TRBD1; CDR3 protein: CAWSVAGGGQPQHF; CDR3 DNA: TGTGCCTGGAGTGTAGCAGGGGGTGGTCAGCCCCAGCATTTT
J gene: TRBJ2-3; clone size: medium-sized; V gene: TRBV24-1; D gene: TRBD2; CDR3 protein: CATSDPLALVGADTQYF; CDR3 DNA: TGTGCCACCAGTGATCCACTAGCGCTCGTTGGAGCAGATACGCAGTATTTT
J gene: TRBJ1-2; clone size: many; V gene: TRBV6-6; D gene: NA; CDR3 protein: CASSQDSYGYTF; CDR3 DNA: TGTGCCAGCAGTCAGGACAGCTATGGCTACACCTTC
J gene: TRBJ1-2; clone size: few; V gene: TRBV5-1; D gene: TRBD1; CDR3 protein: CASSPDRGEGYTF; CDR3 DNA: TGCGCCAGCAGTCCGGACAGGGGAGAGGGCTACACCTTC
J gene: TRBJ2-1; clone size: many; V gene: TRBV5-1; D gene: NA; CDR3 protein: CASSLDGDSYNEQFF; CDR3 DNA: TGCGCCAGCAGCTTGGACGGGGACTCCTACAATGAGCAGTTCTTC
J gene: TRBJ2-3; clone size: NA; V gene: TRBV5-1; D gene: NA; CDR3 protein: CASSFMRASTDTQYF; CDR3 DNA: TGCGCCAGCAGCTTCATGAGGGCTAGCACAGATACGCAGTATTTT
J gene: TRBJ2-3; clone size: many; V gene: TRBV6-2/TRBV6-3; D gene: NA; CDR3 protein: CASTLPPRTGTDTQYF; CDR3 DNA: TGTGCCAGCACCCTACCACCGAGAACGGGGACAGATACGCAGTATTTT
J gene: TRBJ2-3; clone size: few; V gene: TRBV3-1; D gene: NA; CDR3 protein: CASSPGFTDTQYF; CDR3 DNA: TGTGCCAGCAGCCCAGGATTCACAGATACGCAGTATTTT
J gene: TRBJ1-2; clone size: NA; V gene: TRBV12-3/TRBV12-4; D gene: NA; CDR3 protein: CASRGLRGSYGYTF; CDR3 DNA: TGTGCCAGCAGAGGTCTCAGGGGCTCGTATGGCTACACCTTC
J gene: TRBJ2-3; clone size: many; V gene: TRBV7-2; D gene: NA; CDR3 protein: CAFRAGTSTDTQYF; CDR3 DNA: TGTGCCTTCCGAGCCGGGACTAGCACAGATACGCAGTATTTT
J gene: TRBJ2-4; clone size: few; V gene: TRBV7-2; D gene: NA; CDR3 protein: CASSLLLASPKNIQYF; CDR3 DNA: TGTGCCAGCAGCTTATTGCTAGCCAGTCCCAAAAACATTCAGTACTTC
J gene: TRBJ2-7; clone size: many; V gene: TRBV9; D gene: NA; CDR3 protein: CASSVATGATAYEQYF; CDR3 DNA: TGTGCCAGCAGCGTAGCTACTGGGGCGACAGCTTACGAGCAGTACTTC
J gene: TRBJ1-1; clone size: few; V gene: TRBV7-3; D gene: TRBD1; CDR3 protein: CASRSTGQGNTEAFF; CDR3 DNA: TGTGCCAGCAGAAGCACGGGACAGGGGAACACTGAAGCTTTCTTT
J gene: TRBJ2-5; clone size: NA; V gene: TRBV27; D gene: NA; CDR3 protein: CASGLMVGGETQYF; CDR3 DNA: TGTGCCAGCGGACTTATGGTCGGCGGGGAGACCCAGTACTTC
J gene: TRBJ2-5; clone size: many; V gene: TRBV7-2; D gene: NA; CDR3 protein: CASSSLKQETQYF; CDR3 DNA: TGTGCCAGCAGCTCGCTAAAGCAGGAGACCCAGTACTTC
J gene: TRBJ2-3; clone size: many; V gene: TRBV7-2; D gene: TRBD2; CDR3 protein: CASSPGGTADTQYF; CDR3 DNA: TGTGCCAGCAGCCCGGGGGGGACTGCAGATACGCAGTATTTT
J gene: TRBJ1-1; clone size: many; V gene: TRBV20-1; D gene: NA; CDR3 protein: CSARDRGFQIDTEAFF; CDR3 DNA: TGCAGTGCTAGAGATAGGGGATTTCAGATCGACACTGAAGCTTTCTTT
J gene: TRBJ1-4; clone size: many; V gene: TRBV7-8; D gene: NA; CDR3 protein: CASSFARLPGRLTGSNEKLFF; CDR3 DNA: TGTGCCAGCAGCTTTGCCCGCCTACCGGGACGACTGACGGGGTCTAATGAAAAACTGTTTTTT
J gene: TRBJ1-5; clone size: many; V gene: TRBV18; D gene: NA; CDR3 protein: CASSPGRDQPQHF; CDR3 DNA: TGTGCCAGCTCACCAGGGAGGGATCAGCCCCAGCATTTT
J gene: TRBJ2-3; clone size: few; V gene: TRBV24-1; D gene: TRBD1; CDR3 protein: CATSDLPGTGTDTQYF; CDR3 DNA: TGTGCCACCAGTGATTTACCCGGGACAGGAACAGATACGCAGTATTTT
J gene: TRBJ1-1; clone size: many; V gene: TRBV5-1; D gene: NA; CDR3 protein: CASSLSLGAEAFF; CDR3 DNA: TGCGCCAGCAGCTTGTCCCTGGGGGCTGAAGCTTTCTTT
J gene: TRBJ1-1; clone size: many; V gene: TRBV9; D gene: NA; CDR3 protein: CASSVASGQPTEAFF; CDR3 DNA: TGTGCCAGCAGCGTAGCGTCGGGGCAACCCACTGAAGCTTTCTTT